This TCR beta chain was sequenced for a study of cytomegalovirus exposure and HLA in healthy donors. As for the study in general: The 120 or so validation repertoires were reported in a later analysis to have been generated on the same platform as the roughly 680 first-cohort repertoires.

The CDR3 has 14 residues. Germline lookup yields CDR1 SGHRS and CDR2 YFSETQ. Trimming took off 4 bases at V and 5 bases at J, with 15 bases between the two ends. The donors were part of the validation cohort of roughly 130 subjects. That cohort was separate from the first cohort, which comprised under 750 subjects. TCRdb keeps only in-frame clones here, not all; method: immunoSEQ multiplex PCR. The repertoire holds 200,000 or so clones, with under 95% as singletons. The source material was PBMCs. This TCR was recovered from a young woman in good health and CMV-seronegative. This rearrangement joins TRBV5-1 to TRBJ2-5, with D tentatively TRBD2 (6 bases). The CDR3 DNA is TGCGCCAGCAGCCCGCGGGACGCGAGGGAGACCCAGTACTTC. It yields the protein CASSPRDARETQYF.